This T cell receptor (beta chain) derives from a study of blood T cell repertoires in COVID-19. As for the study in general: COVID-19 samples, acute and convalescent, were from the United States, Italy and Spain. T cells, B-cell-depleted T cells, or PBMCs provided the cDNA or gDNA that served as material.

Trimming pared 1 base from V and 4 bases from J, leaving 17 bases between. The CDR3 consists of 16 residues. CDR1 and CDR2 from the germline V gene are LGHDT and YNNKEL (reference sequence). In Seattle, patients joined the study during active infection and were tracked longitudinally. Repertoires were generated with immunoSEQ multiplex PCR, while TCRdb's copy carries only in-frame clones and drops some. The data hold approximately 350,000 clones, with 65% to 90% observed a single time. The V and J genes are TRBV3-1 (or the pseudogene TRBV3-2) and TRBJ2-7, with D possibly being TRBD1 (7 bases). The sequence was collected from a woman in her sixties with COVID-19, enrolled during active disease. Material for sequencing was peripheral blood. CDR3 nucleotide sequence: TGTGCCAGCAGCCAAGGCTCAGGGTCAGGGGGGTACGAGCAGTACTTC. Translation: CASSQGSGSGGYEQYF.